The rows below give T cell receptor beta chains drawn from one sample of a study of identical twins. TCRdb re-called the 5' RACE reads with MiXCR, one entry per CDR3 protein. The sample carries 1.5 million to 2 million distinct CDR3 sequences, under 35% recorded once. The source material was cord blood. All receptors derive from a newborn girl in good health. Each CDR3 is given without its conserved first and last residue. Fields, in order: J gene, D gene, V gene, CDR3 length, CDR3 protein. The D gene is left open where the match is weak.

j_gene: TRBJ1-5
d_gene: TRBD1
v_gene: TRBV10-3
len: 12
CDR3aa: AISEGTDNQPQH

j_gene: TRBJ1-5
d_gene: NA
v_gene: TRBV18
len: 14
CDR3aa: ASSPGPGYSNQPQH

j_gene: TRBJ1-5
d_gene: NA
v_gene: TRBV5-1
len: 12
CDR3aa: ASSRPTRDQPQH

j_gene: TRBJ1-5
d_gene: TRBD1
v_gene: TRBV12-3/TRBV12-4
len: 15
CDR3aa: ASSPTRDRGGNQPQH

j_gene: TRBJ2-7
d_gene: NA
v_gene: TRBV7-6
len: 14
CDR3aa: ASSGPRAVSSYEQY

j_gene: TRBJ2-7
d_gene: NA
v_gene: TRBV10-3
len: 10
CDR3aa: AISGQPYEQY

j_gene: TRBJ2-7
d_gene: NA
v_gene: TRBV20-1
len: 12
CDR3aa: SASRTRGAYEQY

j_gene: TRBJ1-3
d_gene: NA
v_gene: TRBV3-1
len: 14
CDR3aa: ASSQDLLISGNTIY

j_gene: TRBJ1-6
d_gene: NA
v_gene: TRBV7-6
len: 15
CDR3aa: ASSSEQGSGHNPPLH

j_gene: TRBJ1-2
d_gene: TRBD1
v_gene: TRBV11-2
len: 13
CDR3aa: ASSQPRGREKGYT

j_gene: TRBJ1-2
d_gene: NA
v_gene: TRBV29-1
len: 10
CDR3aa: SGSSSGFGYT

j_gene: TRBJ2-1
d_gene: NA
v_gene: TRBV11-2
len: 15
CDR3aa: ASSPRAVLGYYNEQF

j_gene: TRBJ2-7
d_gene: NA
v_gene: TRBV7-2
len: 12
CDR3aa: ASSHDYISYEQY

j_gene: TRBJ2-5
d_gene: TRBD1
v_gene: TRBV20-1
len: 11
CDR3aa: SARQGLGNEQY

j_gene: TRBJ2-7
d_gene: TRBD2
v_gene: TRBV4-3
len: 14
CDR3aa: ASSQDSTSGRDEQY

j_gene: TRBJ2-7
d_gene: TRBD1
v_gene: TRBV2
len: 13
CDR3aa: ASSLRTGFNHEQY

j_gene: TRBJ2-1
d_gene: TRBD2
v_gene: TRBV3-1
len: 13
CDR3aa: ASNEGASGRHEQF

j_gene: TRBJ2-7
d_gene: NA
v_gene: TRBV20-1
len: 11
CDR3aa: SASLAQDYEQY

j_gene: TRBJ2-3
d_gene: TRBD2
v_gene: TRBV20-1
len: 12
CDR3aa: SAIIGGGEDTQY

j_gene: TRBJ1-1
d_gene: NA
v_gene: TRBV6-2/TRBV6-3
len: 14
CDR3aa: ASSYSLRDQNTEAF